The rows below give T cell receptor beta chains drawn from one sample of a study of identical twins. TCRdb reprocessed the 5' RACE reads via MiXCR and lists one record per CDR3 protein. Altogether under 500,000 distinct CDR3 sequences are present, more than 13% being singletons, with the ten largest covering around 0.98%. The data also belong to a second study, concerning yellow fever vaccine responses in identical twins.

The sequenced sample was CD4+ T cells sorted from blood. The receptors were sampled from a woman aged 18-30 years in good health. Each CDR3 is given with its conserved first and last residue. A D gene is named only where the DNA matches it firmly. For some rows the clone size is stated as once, few or many, or as a class when expanded; others skip it.

v_gene	abundance	d_gene	j_gene	CDR3aa	CDR3nt
TRBV28	NA	NA	TRBJ1-6	CASSSPGSPLHF	TGTGCCAGCAGTTCACCTGGTTCACCCCTCCACTTT
TRBV7-2	many	NA	TRBJ2-1	CASSHGVYNEQFF	TGTGCCAGCAGCCATGGGGTTTACAATGAGCAGTTCTTC
TRBV28	NA	NA	TRBJ1-2	CASSLNRRYPRF	TGTGCCAGCAGCCTTAACCGACGGTACCCCCGCTTC
TRBV12-3/TRBV12-4	few	NA	TRBJ2-3	CASSSSSRSTDTQYF	TGTGCCAGCAGCTCTTCTAGCAGATCCACAGATACGCAGTATTTT
TRBV6-2/TRBV6-3	NA	NA	TRBJ2-6	CASSYVPGLSSGANVLTF	TGTGCCAGCAGTTACGTTCCAGGGCTGAGCTCTGGGGCCAACGTCCTGACTTTC
TRBV12-1	NA	NA	TRBJ2-1	CASSGGKGAGEQFF	TGTGCCAGCAGTGGGGGGAAGGGGGCGGGTGAGCAGTTCTTC
TRBV18	many	NA	TRBJ2-1	CASSRTVYNEQFF	TGTGCCAGCTCAAGGACAGTGTACAATGAGCAGTTCTTC
TRBV9	NA	NA	TRBJ2-2	CASSVGGQRDTGELFF	TGTGCCAGCAGCGTAGGTGGACAACGAGACACCGGGGAGCTGTTTTTT
TRBV5-1	NA	TRBD1	TRBJ2-2	CASSPRTGGLGELFF	TGCGCCAGCAGCCCTCGGACAGGGGGCCTCGGGGAGCTGTTTTTT
TRBV5-1	few	TRBD1	TRBJ2-5	CASSPTGGGETQYF	TGCGCCAGCAGCCCAACAGGGGGCGGGGAGACCCAGTACTTC
TRBV19	NA	TRBD2	TRBJ2-7	CASSRLAGGHEQYF	TGTGCCAGTAGTAGACTAGCGGGGGGCCACGAGCAGTACTTC
TRBV7-2	NA	TRBD1	TRBJ2-3	CASSSGDRGSDTQYF	TGTGCCAGCAGCTCAGGGGACAGGGGTTCAGATACGCAGTATTTT
TRBV2	few	TRBD2	TRBJ2-1	CASSEGLAGGRHEQFF	TGTGCCAGCAGCGAGGGACTAGCGGGAGGGAGGCATGAGCAGTTCTTC
TRBV20-1	few	TRBD2	TRBJ2-1	CSAREVVGGTSNNEQFF	TGCAGTGCTAGAGAAGTGGTTGGCGGGACTAGCAACAATGAGCAGTTCTTC
TRBV7-9	many	TRBD2	TRBJ2-3	CASSPRGGTSTDTQYF	TGTGCCAGCAGCCCACGGGGGGGGACTAGCACAGATACGCAGTATTTT
TRBV11-1	NA	NA	TRBJ1-3	CASSLTTKQGLKGNTIYF	TGTGCCAGCAGCTTAACCACCAAACAGGGTTTGAAAGGAAACACCATATATTTT
TRBV27	NA	NA	TRBJ2-7	CASSSSGSGGAYEQYF	TGTGCCAGCAGTTCCTCAGGTTCAGGGGGGGCCTACGAGCAGTACTTC
TRBV10-3	few	NA	TRBJ1-4	CAISESGEKLFF	TGTGCCATCAGTGAGTCTGGAGAAAAACTGTTTTTT
TRBV5-1	many	TRBD2	TRBJ2-1	CASSTGLAAYNEQFF	TGTGCCAGCAGCACAGGACTAGCGGCTTACAATGAGCAGTTCTTC
TRBV5-1	few	NA	TRBJ2-3	CASSWGRMDTQYF	TGCGCCAGCAGCTGGGGACGGATGGATACGCAGTATTTT
TRBV27	once	TRBD2	TRBJ2-7	CASSLRASGTYEQYF	TGTGCCAGCAGTTTACGCGCTAGCGGGACCTACGAGCAGTACTTC
TRBV7-8	few	NA	TRBJ2-2	CASSLVGENTGELFF	TGTGCCAGCAGCTTAGTTGGGGAGAACACCGGGGAGCTGTTTTTT
TRBV6-5	few	NA	TRBJ2-4	CASSRKGGIQYF	TGTGCCAGCAGTCGAAAGGGAGGCATTCAGTACTTC
TRBV14	few	TRBD1	TRBJ2-7	CASSRDSQYEQYF	TGTGCCAGCAGCCGGGACAGCCAGTACGAGCAGTACTTC
TRBV6-1	NA	TRBD2	TRBJ2-3	CASFRLAGGTDTQYF	TGTGCCAGCTTTAGGCTAGCGGGGGGCACAGATACGCAGTATTTT
TRBV10-3	few	TRBD2	TRBJ2-7	CAISGTSGTYEQYF	TGTGCCATCAGTGGGACTAGCGGGACCTACGAGCAGTACTTC
TRBV20-1	few	NA	TRBJ2-3	CSARGGVLDTQYF	TGCAGTGCTAGAGGGGGGGTGTTAGATACGCAGTATTTT
TRBV28	NA	TRBD2	TRBJ2-3	CASSLWASGGPSTDTQYF	TGTGCCAGCAGTTTATGGGCTAGCGGGGGGCCTTCCACAGATACGCAGTATTTT
TRBV15	NA	TRBD2	TRBJ2-1	CATLKLAGGPGEQFF	TGTGCCACCCTCAAACTAGCGGGAGGGCCGGGTGAGCAGTTCTTC
TRBV12-3/TRBV12-4	many	NA	TRBJ2-4	CASSLLAKNIQYF	TGTGCCAGCAGTTTACTAGCCAAAAACATTCAGTACTTC
TRBV2	few	NA	TRBJ2-3	CASSLRGFSTDTQCF	TGTGCCAGCAGTTTGAGGGGTTTCAGCACAGATACGCAGTGTTTT
TRBV12-3/TRBV12-4	few	NA	TRBJ1-4	CASSSRGGGPPNEKLFF	TGTGCCAGCAGTTCCCGGGGCGGGGGACCTCCTAATGAAAAACTGTTTTTT
TRBV10-3	many	NA	TRBJ2-1	CAISEDSYNEQFF	TGTGCCATCAGTGAGGACAGCTACAATGAGCAGTTCTTC
TRBV28	few	NA	TRBJ2-5	CASSLGSKKETQYF	TGTGCCAGCTCCCTTGGGTCTAAGAAAGAGACCCAGTACTTC
TRBV10-3	NA	TRBD1	TRBJ2-5	CAISGTGGWEETQYF	TGTGCCATCAGTGGGACAGGGGGCTGGGAAGAGACCCAGTACTTC
TRBV10-1	NA	NA	TRBJ2-7	CASSELQGSYEQYF	TGCGCCAGCAGTGAGTTGCAGGGGTCCTACGAGCAGTACTTC
TRBV2	NA	NA	TRBJ2-1	CASRDHRVNEQFF	TGTGCCAGCAGGGATCACAGGGTGAATGAGCAGTTCTTC
TRBV12-3/TRBV12-4	few	NA	TRBJ2-3	CASTHRALKTDTQYF	TGTGCCAGCACACACCGGGCCCTTAAAACAGATACGCAGTATTTT
TRBV20-1	few	NA	TRBJ1-1	CSATPYANTEAFF	TGCAGTGCTACTCCCTACGCGAACACTGAAGCTTTCTTT
TRBV15	NA	TRBD1	TRBJ1-1	CATSRGTGENTEAFF	TGTGCCACCAGCCGGGGTACAGGGGAGAACACTGAAGCTTTCTTT
TRBV27	NA	TRBD2	TRBJ2-7	CASKRGGSVLEGYEQYF	TGTGCCAGCAAGCGGGGGGGATCGGTCCTGGAAGGCTACGAGCAGTACTTC
TRBV5-1	many	NA	TRBJ2-3	CASSLAYRATDTQYF	TGCGCCAGCAGCTTGGCCTACAGGGCCACAGATACGCAGTATTTT
TRBV5-1	few	TRBD2	TRBJ2-3	CASSLAPGLAGGADTQYF	TGCGCCAGCAGCTTGGCCCCAGGACTAGCGGGGGGCGCAGATACGCAGTATTTT